Listed below are T cell receptor beta chains from one sample, sequenced in a study of a mutant IDH1 vaccine in newly diagnosed glioma. Sequencing was performed with immunoSEQ multiplex PCR; in TCRdb, only in-frame clones are kept and a portion is missing. The sample contains 70,000 or so clones, more than 75% of which appear only once. No antigen has been assigned to these receptors. The sample consisted of PBMCs, taken from a glioma patient whose treatment included an IDH1 peptide vaccine. The receptors originated from a man aged 25 to 40 with glioma. The conserved cysteine and the conserved F or W are not part of the CDR3 here. A row's size may be missing; if present it is once, few, many or a size class.

j_call cdr3_length clone_size v_call cdr3_aa
TRBJ2-2 9 - TRBV13 ASSYAGELF
TRBJ1-6 13 - TRBV6-1 ASSLIYRSDSPLH
TRBJ2-3 14 once TRBV5-5 ASSWRGHLPGDTQY
TRBJ2-5 10 - TRBV4-1 ASSPDKVTQY
- 12 - TRBV7-2 ASSLAGGAYEQY
TRBJ2-2 12 - TRBV5-5 ASSLPGRAGELF
TRBJ2-3 17 - TRBV19 ASSGSGTSGHPSTDTQY
TRBJ2-5 13 - TRBV27 ASSWWPGDKETQY
TRBJ2-5 11 - TRBV19 ASSTGVVETQY
TRBJ2-4 13 - TRBV7-2 ASSLAGVAGNIQY
TRBJ1-5 13 - TRBV27 ASSPDRGSNQPQH
TRBJ2-3 15 - TRBV15 ATSREGSRQGPDTQY
TRBJ2-7 13 - TRBV6-5 ASSYGAGGHYEQY
TRBJ2-1 14 - TRBV29-1 SVEDGRGAITGEQF
TRBJ2-5 18 - TRBV10-3 AISESLLGLAGGKQETQY